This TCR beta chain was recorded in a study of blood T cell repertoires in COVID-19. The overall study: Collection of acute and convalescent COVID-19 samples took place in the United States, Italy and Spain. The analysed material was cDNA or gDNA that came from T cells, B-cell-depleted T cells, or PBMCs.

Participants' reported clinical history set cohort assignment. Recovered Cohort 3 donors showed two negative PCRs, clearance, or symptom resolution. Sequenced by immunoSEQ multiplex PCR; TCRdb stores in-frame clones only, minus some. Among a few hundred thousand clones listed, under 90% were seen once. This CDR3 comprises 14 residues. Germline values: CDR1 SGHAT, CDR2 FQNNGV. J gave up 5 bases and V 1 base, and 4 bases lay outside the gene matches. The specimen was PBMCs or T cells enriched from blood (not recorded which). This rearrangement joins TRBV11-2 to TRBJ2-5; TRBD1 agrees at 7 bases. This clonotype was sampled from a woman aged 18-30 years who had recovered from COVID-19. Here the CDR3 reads CASSLVSRGETQYF. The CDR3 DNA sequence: TGTGCCAGCAGCTTAGTTAGCAGGGGGGAGACCCAGTACTTC.